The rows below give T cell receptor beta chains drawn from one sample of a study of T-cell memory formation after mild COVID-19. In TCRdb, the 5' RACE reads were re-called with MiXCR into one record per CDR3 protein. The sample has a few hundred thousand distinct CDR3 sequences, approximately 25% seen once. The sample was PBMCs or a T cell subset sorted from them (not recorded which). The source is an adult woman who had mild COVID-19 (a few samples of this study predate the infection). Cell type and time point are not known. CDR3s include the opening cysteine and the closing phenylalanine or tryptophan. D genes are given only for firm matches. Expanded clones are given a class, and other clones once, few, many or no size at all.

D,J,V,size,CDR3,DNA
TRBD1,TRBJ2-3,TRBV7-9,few,CASSSPTGRTDTQYF,TGTGCCAGCAGCTCCCCGACAGGGCGCACAGATACGCAGTATTTT
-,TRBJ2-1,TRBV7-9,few,CASNKDPRRTYNEQFF,TGTGCCAGCAACAAAGACCCCCGGCGGACCTACAATGAGCAGTTCTTC
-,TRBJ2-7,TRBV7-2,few,CASSLIGVEQYF,TGTGCCAGCAGCTTAATAGGAGTCGAGCAGTACTTC
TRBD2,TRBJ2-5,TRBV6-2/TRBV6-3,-,CASSSRRLAGPETQYF,TGTGCCAGCAGTTCCCGCCGACTAGCGGGCCCAGAGACCCAGTACTTC
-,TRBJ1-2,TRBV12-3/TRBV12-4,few,CASTLYGYTF,TGTGCCAGCACCCTCTATGGCTACACCTTC
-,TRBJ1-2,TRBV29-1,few,CSVEDHPYGYTF,TGCAGCGTTGAAGACCATCCATATGGCTACACCTTC
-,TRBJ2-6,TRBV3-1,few,CASSQGAPGANVLTF,TGTGCCAGCAGCCAGGGGGCGCCTGGGGCCAACGTCCTGACTTTC
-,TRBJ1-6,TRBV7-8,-,CASSLARDSPLHF,TGTGCCAGCAGCTTAGCTAGGGACTCACCCCTCCACTTT
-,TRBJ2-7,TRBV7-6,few,CASSLSHYEQYF,TGTGCCAGCAGCTTATCGCATTACGAGCAGTACTTC
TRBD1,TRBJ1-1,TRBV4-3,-,CASSQGRGDTEAFF,TGCGCCAGCAGCCAAGGCAGGGGGGACACTGAAGCTTTCTTT
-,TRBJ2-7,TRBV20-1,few,CSAREGSGFAGAEQYF,TGCAGTGCTAGAGAGGGGTCAGGGTTCGCTGGAGCCGAGCAGTACTTC
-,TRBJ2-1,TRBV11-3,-,CASRQTGEQFF,TGTGCCAGCAGGCAGACGGGTGAGCAGTTCTTC
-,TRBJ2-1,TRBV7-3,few,CASSSRRGNEQFF,TGTGCCAGCAGCTCCCGTCGAGGGAATGAGCAGTTCTTC
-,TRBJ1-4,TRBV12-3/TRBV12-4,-,CASSARREVANEKLFF,TGTGCCAGCAGTGCCAGGAGGGAGGTGGCTAATGAAAAACTGTTTTTT
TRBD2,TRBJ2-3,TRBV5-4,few,CASRVGGASTDTQYF,TGTGCCAGCAGGGTCGGGGGGGCAAGCACAGATACGCAGTATTTT
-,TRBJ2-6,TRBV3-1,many,CASSQEGHRANVLTF,TGTGCCAGCAGCCAAGAGGGGCATAGGGCCAACGTCCTGACTTTC
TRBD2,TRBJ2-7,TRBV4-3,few,CASSQERESGRGYEQYF,TGCGCCAGCAGCCAAGAACGCGAGAGCGGGAGAGGATACGAGCAGTACTTC
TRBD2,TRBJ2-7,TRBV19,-,CASSGLAGDLYEQYF,TGTGCCAGTAGCGGACTAGCGGGGGATCTCTACGAGCAGTACTTC
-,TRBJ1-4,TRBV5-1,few,CASSSSNEKLFF,TGCGCCAGCAGCTCATCTAATGAAAAACTGTTTTTT
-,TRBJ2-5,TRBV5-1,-,CASSWRGQPTTETQYF,TGCGCCAGCAGCTGGAGGGGGCAGCCCACCACAGAGACCCAGTACTTC
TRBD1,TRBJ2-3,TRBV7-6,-,CASSLSRTGYTDTQYF,TGTGCCAGCAGCTTATCAAGGACAGGATACACAGATACGCAGTATTTT
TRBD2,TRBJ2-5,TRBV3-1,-,CASSRRASGGAYETQYF,TGTGCCAGCAGCCGCCGCGCTAGCGGGGGGGCCTATGAGACCCAGTACTTC
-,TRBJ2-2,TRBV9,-,CASSPHGLGTGELFF,TGTGCCAGCAGCCCTCATGGACTGGGCACCGGGGAGCTGTTTTTT
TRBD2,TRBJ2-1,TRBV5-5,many,CASSLSLAGGFNEQFF,TGTGCCAGCAGCTTGAGCCTAGCGGGAGGGTTCAATGAGCAGTTCTTC
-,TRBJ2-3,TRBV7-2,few,CASSSPWPPTDTQYF,TGTGCCAGCAGCTCACCCTGGCCCCCCACAGATACGCAGTATTTT
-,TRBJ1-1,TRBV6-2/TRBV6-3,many,CASSYSHRYTEAFF,TGTGCCAGCAGTTACTCTCACAGGTACACTGAAGCTTTCTTT
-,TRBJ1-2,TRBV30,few,CAWSVNSGNGYTF,TGTGCCTGGAGTGTAAACAGCGGCAATGGCTACACCTTC
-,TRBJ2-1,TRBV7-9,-,CASSSGLEKEQFF,TGTGCCAGCAGCTCAGGACTGGAAAAGGAGCAGTTCTTC
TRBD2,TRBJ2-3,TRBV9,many,CASSETSGGSTDTQYF,TGTGCCAGCAGCGAGACCTCGGGGGGAAGCACAGATACGCAGTATTTT
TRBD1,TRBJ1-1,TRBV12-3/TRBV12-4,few,CASTLGGLTGHTEAFF,TGTGCCAGCACTTTAGGGGGTTTGACAGGGCACACTGAAGCTTTCTTT
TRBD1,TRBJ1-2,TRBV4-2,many,CASSPPGQSNYGYTF,TGTGCCAGCAGCCCCCCGGGACAGTCTAACTATGGCTACACCTTC
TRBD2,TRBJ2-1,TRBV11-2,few,CASSQMSGGANNEQFF,TGTGCCAGCAGTCAGATGTCGGGGGGGGCCAACAATGAGCAGTTCTTC
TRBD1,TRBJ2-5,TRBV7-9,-,CASSFPLWTGQETQYF,TGTGCCAGCAGCTTCCCCCTCTGGACAGGGCAAGAGACCCAGTACTTC
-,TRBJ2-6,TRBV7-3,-,CAGSGPSFAGANVLTF,TGTGCCGGTTCCGGGCCATCTTTCGCTGGGGCCAACGTCCTGACTTTC
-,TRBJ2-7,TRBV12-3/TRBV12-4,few,CASSKVGYEQYF,TGTGCCAGCAGTAAAGTAGGATACGAGCAGTACTTC
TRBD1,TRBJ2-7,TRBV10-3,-,CAISVVDRGHEQYF,TGTGCCATCAGTGTCGTGGACAGGGGACACGAGCAGTACTTC
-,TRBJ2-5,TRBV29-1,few,CSASGATGQFGETQYF,TGCAGCGCCTCCGGGGCCACAGGACAGTTTGGAGAGACCCAGTACTTC
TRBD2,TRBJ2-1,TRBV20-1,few,CSARASGRASYNEQFF,TGCAGTGCTAGAGCGAGCGGGAGGGCCAGCTACAATGAGCAGTTCTTC
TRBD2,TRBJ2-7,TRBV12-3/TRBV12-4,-,CASRRLAESYEQYF,TGTGCCAGCAGGAGACTAGCGGAGTCCTACGAGCAGTACTTC
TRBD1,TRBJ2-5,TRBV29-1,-,CSVADRGEETQYF,TGCAGCGTTGCTGACAGGGGGGAAGAGACCCAGTACTTC
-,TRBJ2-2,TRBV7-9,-,CASSSDWNTGELFF,TGTGCCAGCAGCTCCGACTGGAACACCGGGGAGCTGTTTTTT
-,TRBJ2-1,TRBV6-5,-,CASSMGVPAYNEQFF,TGTGCCAGCAGCATGGGGGTGCCAGCCTACAATGAGCAGTTCTTC
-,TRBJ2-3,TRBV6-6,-,CASSYSEATSTDTQYF,TGTGCCAGCAGTTACTCAGAAGCGACTAGCACAGATACGCAGTATTTT
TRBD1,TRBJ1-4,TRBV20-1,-,CSADGTGVREKLFF,TGCAGTGCAGATGGGACAGGGGTTCGGGAAAAACTGTTTTTT
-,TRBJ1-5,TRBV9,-,CASNPWGNSNQPQHF,TGTGCCAGCAACCCTTGGGGAAATAGCAATCAGCCCCAGCATTTT
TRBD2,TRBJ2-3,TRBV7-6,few,CASSLDLAGGPTDTQYF,TGTGCCAGCAGCTTAGACCTAGCGGGAGGGCCGACAGATACGCAGTATTTT
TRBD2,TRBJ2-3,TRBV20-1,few,CSAGSGATDTQYF,TGCAGTGCCGGGAGCGGGGCCACAGATACGCAGTATTTT
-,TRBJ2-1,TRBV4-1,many,CASSQGAWRSSYNEQFF,TGCGCCAGCAGCCAAGGGGCATGGCGGAGCTCCTACAATGAGCAGTTCTTC
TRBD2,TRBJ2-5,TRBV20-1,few,CSAKRLAGSQETQYF,TGCAGTGCTAAGAGACTAGCGGGATCCCAAGAGACCCAGTACTTC